A single sample gave rise to the 21 T cell receptor beta chains below, sequenced in a study of PD-1 blockade in classical Hodgkin lymphoma. Repertoires were generated with immunoSEQ multiplex PCR, while TCRdb's copy carries only in-frame clones and drops some. The table has roughly 32,000 clones, around 94% seen once. Time point specified: newly diagnosed, previously untreated cHL patient sample. The sequencing input was peripheral blood mononuclear cells (PBMCs). The receptors were sampled from a human donor with classical Hodgkin lymphoma.

The chain links TRBV18 to TRBJ2-1; D uncertain. CDR3 length: 14 amino acids. Per germline, CDR1 KGHSH and CDR2 LQKENI. V lost 0 bases to trimming and J lost 4 bases, with 7 bases between them. The CDR3 coding sequence is TGTGCCAGCTCACCACCGGCGATGTACAATGAGCAGTTCTTC. Translating gives CASSPPAMYNEQFF. The variable domain in full, completed from reference TRBV18 and TRBJ2-1, reads NAGVMQNPRHLVRRRGQEARLRCSPMKGHSHVYWYRQLPEEGLKFMVYLQKENIIDESGMPKERFSAEFPKEGPSILRIQQVVRGDSAAYFCASSPPAMYNEQFFGPGTRLTVL.

The rearrangement joins TRBV6-6 to TRBJ1-1; D remains unclear. Germline V gives CDR1 MNHNY, CDR2 SVGAGI (reference sequence). This CDR3 region has 13 residues. Trimming removed 0 bases from V and 1 base from J, with 3 bases in between. CDR3 bases: TGTGCCAGCAGTTACTCGACGAACACTGAAGCTTTCTTT. Translating gives CASSYSTNTEAFF.

This chain joins TRBV6-5 and TRBJ1-6; D gene ambiguous. Germline CDR1 MNHEY, CDR2 SVGAGI. The germline V and J ends were trimmed by 8 bases and 5 bases, with 13 bases remaining between them. This CDR3 has 14 residues. The CDR3 here is CASSPDGHNSPLHF. CDR3 coding DNA: TGTGCCAGCTCCCCGGACGGACATAATTCACCCCTCCACTTT.

This rearrangement joins TRBV29-1 to TRBJ1-1; D may be TRBD1 (5 bases). Germline assignment: CDR1 SQVTM and CDR2 ANQGSEA. The CDR3 totals 12 residues. The ends were cut back, 3 bases at V and 6 bases at J, with 11 bases in the middle. The CDR3 bases are TGCAGCGTTGATGTTGGGGGATCTGAAGCTTTCTTT. Its protein is CSVDVGGSEAFF.

The genes are TRBV27 and TRBJ2-3; the match to TRBD2 covers 15 bases. The CDR3 runs to 17 residues. V shed 0 bases and J 4 bases; nucleotides not matched to a gene: 2. Per the germline V gene, CDR1 is MNHEY and CDR2 is SMNVEV (reference sequence). The CDR3 region is CASSLSGLAGGPDTQYF. The DNA for the CDR3 is TGTGCCAGCAGTTTATCGGGACTAGCGGGAGGACCAGATACGCAGTATTTT.

About this clone itself: The junction and the germline gene differ at one end; a read error may be behind it. The chain carries TRBV28 and TRBJ1-5, with TRBD1 as a possible D gene (5 bases). The CDR3 consists of 14 residues. Per germline, CDR1 MDHEN and CDR2 SYDVKM. The CDR3 here is CASTPDRVWDGWTF. The CDR3 DNA is TGTGCCAGCACCCCGGATCGGGTGTGGGACGGATGGACTTTT.

The CDR3 DNA reads as TGTGCCAGCAGCTTAGCTAGCTCCGGTTGGGATACGCAGTATTTT. It specifies CASSLASSGWDTQYF. The chain joins TRBV7-9 to TRBJ2-3; no clear D gene. There are 15 residues in the CDR3. From germline, CDR1 is SEHNR and CDR2 FQNEAQ (reference sequence). V was pared by 0 bases and J by 6 bases, with 13 bases between.

Remarks on this clone: The junction departs from germline at one end; a sequencing error may be responsible. This chain connects TRBV7-7 to TRBJ2-7; 8 nucleotides line up with TRBD1. The CDR3 is 16 residues long. The germline V gene encodes CDR1 SSHAT and CDR2 FNYEAQ (reference sequence). DNA for the CDR3: TGTGCTAGCAGCTTAGCAAGCAGGGGGCCAGGTAGCGAGCAGTACTTC. This translates into CASSLASRGPGSEQYF.

V is TRBV29-1 and J is TRBJ1-1, with D uncertain. Trimming removed 3 bases from V and 4 bases from J, with 12 bases in between. CDR1 is SQVTM and CDR2 is ANQGSEA in the germline V gene. The length of the CDR3 is 13 residues. The CDR3 here is CSVEFLLATEAFF. The CDR3 nucleotides read TGCAGCGTTGAGTTCCTCCTGGCCACTGAAGCTTTCTTT.

This clone was found once. V usage is TRBV27 and J usage is TRBJ2-1; 7 positions match TRBD2. Losses at the gene ends were 3 bases for V and 4 bases for J; bases not matched to a gene: 3. The CDR3 contains 14 residues. Germline CDR1 reads MNHEY; CDR2 reads SMNVEV (reference sequence). For the CDR3, the DNA is TGTGCCAGCAGTTTGGTTAGCGGGTACAATGAGCAGTTCTTC. Translation gives CASSLVSGYNEQFF.

This chain links TRBV5-4 with TRBJ1-2; D is perhaps TRBD1 (6 bases). Per germline, CDR1 SGHNT and CDR2 YYREEE (reference sequence). This CDR3 has 14 amino acids. V lost 4 bases, J lost 5 bases, and 15 bases lay in between. CDR3 coding DNA: TGTGCCAGCAGCGGGGGCAGGGTATCATATGGCTACACCTTC. Protein product: CASSGGRVSYGYTF.

This clone is a singleton in its sample. This sequence joins TRBV10-1 and TRBJ2-1, with D possibly matching TRBD2 (6 bases). The V gene's germline CDR1 is WNHNN and CDR2 SYGVQD (reference sequence). The CDR3 is made up of 14 amino acids. V gave up 8 bases and J gave up 9 bases, with 20 bases separating them. CDR3 DNA: TGCGCCAGCTATAAGTTTGGGCGGGAAGGTGAGCAGTTCTTC. It yields the protein CASYKFGREGEQFF.

The rearrangement joins TRBV5-1 to TRBJ2-3, with D perhaps TRBD2 (6 bases). V gave up 0 bases and J gave up 5 bases, with 10 bases separating them. Germline V gene data show CDR1 as SGHRS and CDR2 as YFSETQ. The length of the CDR3 is 14 residues. DNA of the CDR3: TGCGCCAGCAGCTTGGAGGGGCGGGAAGATACGCAGTATTTT. Translated, it gives CASSLEGREDTQYF.

The rearrangement links TRBV5-1 to TRBJ2-1, with a possible D match to TRBD2 (5 bases). Trimming stripped 0 bases from V and 0 bases from J, with 10 bases between. CDR3 size: 16 residues. Germline-derived CDR1 and CDR2 are SGHRS and YFSETQ. The CDR3 DNA reads as TGCGCCAGCAGCTTGGCGGGATCGAGCTCCTACAATGAGCAGTTCTTC. Translation: CASSLAGSSSYNEQFF.

This chain connects TRBV27 to TRBJ2-2; TRBD2 agrees at 16 bases. CDR3 length: 22 amino acids. The J segment lost 4 bases and the V segment lost 2 bases, leaving 16 bases of the junction unmatched. Germline loops: CDR1 MNHEY, CDR2 SMNVEV (reference sequence). The CDR3 reads CASSLISPRGLAGGLLTGELFF. In DNA, the CDR3 is TGTGCCAGCAGTTTAATTAGCCCCCGGGGACTAGCGGGGGGGCTCCTCACCGGGGAGCTGTTTTTT.

In its sample, this clone was seen once. The chain is built from TRBV5-1 and TRBJ1-1, with D possibly matching TRBD1 (5 bases). Between the trimmed V and J ends, which lost 0 bases and 5 bases, there was a span of 14 bases. CDR1 is SGHRS and CDR2 is YFSETQ in the germline V gene. The CDR3 is 15 amino acids. The CDR3 sequence: CASSLVWGGWTEAFF. The CDR3 nucleotides are TGCGCCAGCAGCTTGGTTTGGGGGGGTTGGACTGAAGCTTTCTTT.

The chain couples TRBV6-1 to TRBJ1-1, with D hard to call. Germline CDR1 is MNHNS and CDR2 is SASEGT. V lost 8 bases to trimming and J lost 9 bases, with 19 bases between them. CDR3 size: 13 residues. CDR3 sequence (DNA): TGTGCCAGCGAGGGAGGAGTCCGCGGGCAAGCTTTCTTT. This codes for CASEGGVRGQAFF.

This clone was found once. The chain has TRBV4-3 and TRBJ2-7; D remains ambiguous. Germline CDR1 and CDR2: LGHNA and YSLEER. The CDR3 is made up of 14 amino acids. V was clipped by 0 bases and J by 4 bases, with 10 bases between them. CDR3 amino acids: CASSQDLTLYEQYF. The CDR3 DNA sequence: TGCGCCAGCAGCCAAGACTTGACACTTTACGAGCAGTACTTC.

The V call is TRBV5-8, the J call TRBJ1-4, with D possibly being TRBD1 (6 bases). Trimming shortened V by 4 bases and J by 6 bases, and 16 bases separated the two germline ends. This CDR3 contains 15 residues. Germline lookup yields CDR1 SGHTS and CDR2 YDEGEE. The CDR3 spells CASSATGQRDEKLFF. The CDR3 coding sequence is TGTGCCAGCAGCGCCACCGGACAGCGAGATGAAAAACTGTTTTTT.

The rearrangement joins TRBV6-5 to TRBJ2-7; D is possibly TRBD1 (6 bases). Trimming took 10 bases from V and 4 from J, leaving 14 bases between them. CDR1 is MNHEY, CDR2 SVGAGI, per germline. This CDR3 comprises 12 residues. The CDR3 DNA is TGTGCCACTCGAACAGGGAGATACGAGCAGTACTTC. It encodes CATRTGRYEQYF.

The chain combines TRBV11-2 with TRBJ1-2; D might be TRBD1 (6 bases). CDR3 length: 16 residues. V was trimmed by 4 bases and J by 7 bases, leaving 22 bases between them. The germline V gene has CDR1 SGHAT and CDR2 FQNNGV. This CDR3 is CASSSGQFVKGGGYTF. The CDR3 nucleotides are TGTGCCAGCAGCTCCGGACAGTTCGTCAAGGGTGGTGGCTACACCTTC.